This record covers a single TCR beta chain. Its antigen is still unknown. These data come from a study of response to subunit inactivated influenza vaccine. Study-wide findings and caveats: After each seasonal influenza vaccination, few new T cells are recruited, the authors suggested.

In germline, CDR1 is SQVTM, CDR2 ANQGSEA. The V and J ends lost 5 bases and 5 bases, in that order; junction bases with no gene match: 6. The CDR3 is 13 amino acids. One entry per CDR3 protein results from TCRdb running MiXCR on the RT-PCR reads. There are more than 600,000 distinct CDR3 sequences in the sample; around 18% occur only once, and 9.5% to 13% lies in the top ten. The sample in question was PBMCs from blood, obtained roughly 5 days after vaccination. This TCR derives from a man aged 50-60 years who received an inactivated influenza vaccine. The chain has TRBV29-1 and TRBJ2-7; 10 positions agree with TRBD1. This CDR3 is CSVRRTGGDEQYF. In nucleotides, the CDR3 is TGCAGCGTTCGCCGGACAGGGGGAGACGAGCAGTACTTC.